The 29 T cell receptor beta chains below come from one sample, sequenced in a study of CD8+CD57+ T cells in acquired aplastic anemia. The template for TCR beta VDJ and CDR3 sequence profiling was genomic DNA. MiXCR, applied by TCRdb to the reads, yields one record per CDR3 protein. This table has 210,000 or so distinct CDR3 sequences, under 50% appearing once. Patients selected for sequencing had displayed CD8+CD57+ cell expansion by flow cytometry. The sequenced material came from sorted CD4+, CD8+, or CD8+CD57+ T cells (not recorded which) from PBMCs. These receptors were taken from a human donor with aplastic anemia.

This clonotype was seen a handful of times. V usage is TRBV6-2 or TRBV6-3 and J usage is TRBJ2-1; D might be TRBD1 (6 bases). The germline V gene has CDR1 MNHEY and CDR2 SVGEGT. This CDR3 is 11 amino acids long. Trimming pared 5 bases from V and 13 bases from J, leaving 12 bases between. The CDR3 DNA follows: TGTGCCAGCAGTCGGCAGGGGCCCCAGTTCTTC. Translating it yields CASSRQGPQFF.

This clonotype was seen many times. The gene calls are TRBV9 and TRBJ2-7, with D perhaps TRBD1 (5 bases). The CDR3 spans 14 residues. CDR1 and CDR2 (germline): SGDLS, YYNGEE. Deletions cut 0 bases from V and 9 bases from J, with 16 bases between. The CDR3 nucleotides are TGTGCCAGCAGCGTAGAAGCAGGGAAGTCTGCGCAGTACTTC. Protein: CASSVEAGKSAQYF.

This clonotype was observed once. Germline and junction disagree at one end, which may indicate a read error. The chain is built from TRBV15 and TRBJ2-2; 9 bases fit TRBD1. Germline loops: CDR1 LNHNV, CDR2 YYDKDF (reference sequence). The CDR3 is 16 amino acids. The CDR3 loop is CATSRGLDRGAGEPFF. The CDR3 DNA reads TGTGCCACCAGCAGGGGGCTAGACAGGGGGGCCGGGGAGCCGTTCTTT.

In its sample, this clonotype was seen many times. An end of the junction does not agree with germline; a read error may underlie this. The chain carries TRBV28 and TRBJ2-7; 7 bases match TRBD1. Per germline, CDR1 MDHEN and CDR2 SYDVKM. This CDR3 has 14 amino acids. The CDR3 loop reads CASSFLGTGAQGDF. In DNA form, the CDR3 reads TGTGCCAGCAGTTTTTTAGGAACAGGGGCGCAGGGGGACTTC.

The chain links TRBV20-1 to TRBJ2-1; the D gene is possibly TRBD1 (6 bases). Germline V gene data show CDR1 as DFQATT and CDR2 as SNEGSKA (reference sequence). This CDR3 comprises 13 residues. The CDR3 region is CRQNRDTFNEQFF. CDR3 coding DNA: TGCAGGCAAAACCGGGACACCTTCAATGAGCAGTTCTTC.

This CDR3 is CATSDSDRGLRETQYF. The CDR3 nucleotides read TGTGCCACCAGTGATTCTGACAGGGGGCTGCGGGAGACCCAGTACTTC. The chain links TRBV24-1 to TRBJ2-5; 10 bases line up with TRBD1. The germline gives CDR1 KGHDR, CDR2 SFDVKD. The CDR3 loop spans 16 amino acids. Trimming at V came to 2 bases and at J to 5 bases, leaving 7 bases not matched to a gene.

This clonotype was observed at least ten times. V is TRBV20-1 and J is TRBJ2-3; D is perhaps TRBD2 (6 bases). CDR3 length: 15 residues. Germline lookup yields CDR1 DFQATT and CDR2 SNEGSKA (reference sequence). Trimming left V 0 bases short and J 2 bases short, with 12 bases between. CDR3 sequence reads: CSARDLREYTDTQYF. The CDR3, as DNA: TGCAGTGCTAGAGATCTTCGGGAGTACACAGATACGCAGTATTTT.

The CDR3 is CASSVPKGQGCGSLHF. In nucleotides, the CDR3 is TGTGCCAGCAGCGTTCCAAAGGGACAGGGATGTGGATCCCTCCACTTT. The V call is TRBV9, the J call TRBJ1-6, with 9 bases that match TRBD1. Germline lookup yields CDR1 SGDLS and CDR2 YYNGEE. The CDR3 is made up of 16 amino acids. V lost 2 bases to trimming and J lost 14 bases; unmatched junction nucleotides: 14.

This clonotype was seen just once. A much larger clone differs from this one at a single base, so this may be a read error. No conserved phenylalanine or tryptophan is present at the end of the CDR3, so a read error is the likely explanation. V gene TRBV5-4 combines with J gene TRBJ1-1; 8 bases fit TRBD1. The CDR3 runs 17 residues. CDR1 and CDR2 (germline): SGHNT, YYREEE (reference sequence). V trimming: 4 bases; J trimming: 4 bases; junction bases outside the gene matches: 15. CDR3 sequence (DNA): TGTGCCAGCAGCCCCGGGACAGGCCTAGGAAGGCCCACTGAAGCTTTCCTT. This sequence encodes CASSPGTGLGRPTEAFL.

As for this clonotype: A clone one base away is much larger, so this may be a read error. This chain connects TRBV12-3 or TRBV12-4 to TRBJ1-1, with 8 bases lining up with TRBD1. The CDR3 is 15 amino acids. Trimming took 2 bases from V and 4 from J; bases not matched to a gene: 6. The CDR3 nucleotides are TGTGCCAGCAGTTTATGGACAGGGATGAGCACTGAAGCTTTCTTT. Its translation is CASSLWTGMSTEAFF.

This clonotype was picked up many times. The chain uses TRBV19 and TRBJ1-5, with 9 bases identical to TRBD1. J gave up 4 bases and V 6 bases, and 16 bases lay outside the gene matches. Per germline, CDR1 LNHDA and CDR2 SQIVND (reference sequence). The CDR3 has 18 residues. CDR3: CASSGQGRTGWRNQPQHF. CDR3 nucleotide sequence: TGTGCCAGTAGCGGACAGGGGCGGACGGGGTGGCGAAATCAGCCCCAGCATTTT. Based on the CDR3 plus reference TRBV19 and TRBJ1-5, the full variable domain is DGGITQSPKYLFRKEGQNVTLSCEQNLNHDAMYWYRQDPGQGLRLIYYSQIVNDFQKGDIAEGYSVSREKKESFPLTVTSAQKNPTAFYLCASSGQGRTGWRNQPQHFGDGTRLSIL.

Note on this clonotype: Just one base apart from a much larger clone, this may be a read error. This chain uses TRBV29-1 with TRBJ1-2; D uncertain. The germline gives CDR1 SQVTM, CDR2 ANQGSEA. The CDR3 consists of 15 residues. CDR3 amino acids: CSGGNGVSPLESYAF. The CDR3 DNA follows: TGCAGCGGAGGAAACGGGGTTTCCCCCCTTGAGAGCTACGCCTTC.

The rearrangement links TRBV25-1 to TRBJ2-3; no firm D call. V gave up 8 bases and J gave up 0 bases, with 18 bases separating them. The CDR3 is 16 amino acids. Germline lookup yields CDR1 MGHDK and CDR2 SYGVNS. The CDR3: CASRIRVAPSTDTQYF. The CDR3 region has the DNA TGTGCCAGCCGTATCAGAGTGGCCCCTAGCACAGATACGCAGTATTTT. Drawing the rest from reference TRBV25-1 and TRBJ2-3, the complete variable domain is EADIYQTPRYLVIGTGKKITLECSQTMGHDKMYWYQQDPGMELHLIHYSYGVNSTEKGDLSSESTVSRIRTEHFPLTLESARPSHTSQYLCASRIRVAPSTDTQYFGPGTRLTVL.

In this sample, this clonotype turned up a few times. In nucleotides, the CDR3 is TGTGCCAGCAGCTTATTCAGGTCGTCCTACGAGCAGTACGTC. Translated, it gives CASSLFRSSYEQYV. The rearrangement joins TRBV7-8 to TRBJ2-7; D is uncertain. This CDR3 spans 14 amino acids. V gave up 2 bases and J gave up 1 base, with 9 bases separating them. The germline V gene has CDR1 SGHVS and CDR2 FQNEAQ.

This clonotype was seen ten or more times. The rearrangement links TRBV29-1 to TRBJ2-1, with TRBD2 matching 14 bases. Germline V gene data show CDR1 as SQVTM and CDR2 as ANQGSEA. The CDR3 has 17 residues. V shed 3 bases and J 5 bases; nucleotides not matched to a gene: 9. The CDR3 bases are TGCAGCGTTGAGCCTACCGGGACTAGCGGGGGAAACAATGAGCAGTTCTTC. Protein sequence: CSVEPTGTSGGNNEQFF.

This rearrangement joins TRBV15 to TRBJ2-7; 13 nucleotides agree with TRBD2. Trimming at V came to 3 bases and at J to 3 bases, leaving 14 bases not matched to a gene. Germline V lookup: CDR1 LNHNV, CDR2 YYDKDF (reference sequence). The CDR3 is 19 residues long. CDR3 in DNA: TGTGCCACCAGCAGCTTCCCGACTAGCGGGGGGCCCCGCCGCTACGAGCAGTACTTC. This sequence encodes CATSSFPTSGGPRRYEQYF.

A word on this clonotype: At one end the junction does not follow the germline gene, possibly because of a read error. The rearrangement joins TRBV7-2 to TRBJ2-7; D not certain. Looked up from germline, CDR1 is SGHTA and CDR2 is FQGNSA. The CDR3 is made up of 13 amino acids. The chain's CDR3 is CASSFTASYEQYF. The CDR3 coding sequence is TGCGCCAGCAGCTTTACCGCTTCCTACGAGCAGTACTTC.

CDR3 residues: CAISVISGSDGYTF. CDR3 bases: TGTGCCATCAGTGTAATTTCGGGGAGCGATGGCTACACCTTC. The gene calls are TRBV10-3 and TRBJ1-2; D unclear. Germline CDR1 and CDR2: ENHRY and SYGVKD. V lost 4 bases, J lost 6 bases, and 15 bases lay in between. The CDR3 is 14 amino acids.

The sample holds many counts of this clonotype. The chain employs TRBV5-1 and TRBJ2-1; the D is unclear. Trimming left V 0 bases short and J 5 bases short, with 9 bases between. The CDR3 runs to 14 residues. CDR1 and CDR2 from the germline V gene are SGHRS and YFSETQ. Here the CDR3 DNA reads TGCGCCAGCAGCTTGGGGGTCGCCGACAATGAGCAGTTCTTC. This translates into CASSLGVADNEQFF.

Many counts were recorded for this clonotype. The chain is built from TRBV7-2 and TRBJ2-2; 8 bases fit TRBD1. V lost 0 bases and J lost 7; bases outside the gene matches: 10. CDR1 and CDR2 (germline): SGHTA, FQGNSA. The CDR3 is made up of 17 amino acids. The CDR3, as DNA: TGTGCCAGCAGCTTAGCGGGATCAGGGGGCGCGGGCGGGGAGCTGTTTTTT. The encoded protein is CASSLAGSGGAGGELFF.

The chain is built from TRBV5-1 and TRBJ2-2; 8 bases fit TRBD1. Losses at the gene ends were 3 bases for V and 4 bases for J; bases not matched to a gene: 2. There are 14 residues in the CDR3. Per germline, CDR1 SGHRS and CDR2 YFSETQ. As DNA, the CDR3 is TGCGCCAGCAGCTCCGGACAGGGCACCGGGGAGCTGTTTTTT. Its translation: CASSSGQGTGELFF.

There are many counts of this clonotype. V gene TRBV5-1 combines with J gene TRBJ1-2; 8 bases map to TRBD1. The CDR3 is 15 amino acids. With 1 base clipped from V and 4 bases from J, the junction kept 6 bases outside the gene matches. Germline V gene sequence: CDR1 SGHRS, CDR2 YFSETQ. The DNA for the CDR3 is TGCGCCAGCAGCTTGAGGACAGGGCAGGTCTATGGCTACACCTTC. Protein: CASSLRTGQVYGYTF.

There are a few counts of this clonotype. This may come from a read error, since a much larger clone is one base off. CDR3 coding DNA: TGTGCCAGCAGTTGGGGGGTTGATGGCTGCACCTTC. Translating it yields CASSWGVDGCTF. This chain uses TRBV12-3 or TRBV12-4 with TRBJ1-2, with D perhaps TRBD1 (5 bases). The CDR3 runs to 12 residues.

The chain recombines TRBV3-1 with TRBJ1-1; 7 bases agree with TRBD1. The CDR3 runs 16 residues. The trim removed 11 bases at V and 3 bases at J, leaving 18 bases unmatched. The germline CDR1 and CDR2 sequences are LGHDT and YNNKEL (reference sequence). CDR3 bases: TGTGCCGGCACCCTTCAGGGGGGAGGACTGGACACTGAAGCTTTCTTT. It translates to CAGTLQGGGLDTEAFF. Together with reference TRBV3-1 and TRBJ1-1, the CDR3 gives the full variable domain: DTAVSQTPKYLVTQMGNDKSIKCEQNLGHDTMYWYKQDSKKFLKIMFSYNNKELIINETVPNRFSPKSPDKAHLNLHINSLELGDSAVYFCAGTLQGGGLDTEAFFGQGTRLTVV.

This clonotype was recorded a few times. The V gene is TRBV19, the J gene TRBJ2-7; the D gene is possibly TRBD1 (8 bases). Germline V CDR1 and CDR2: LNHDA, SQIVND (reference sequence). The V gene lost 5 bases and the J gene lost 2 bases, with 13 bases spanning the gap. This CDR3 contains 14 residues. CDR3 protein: CASSQQGGTYEQYF. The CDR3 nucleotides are TGTGCCAGTAGTCAACAGGGGGGGACCTACGAGCAGTACTTC. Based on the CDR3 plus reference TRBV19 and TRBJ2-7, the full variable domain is DGGITQSPKYLFRKEGQNVTLSCEQNLNHDAMYWYRQDPGQGLRLIYYSQIVNDFQKGDIAEGYSVSREKKESFPLTVTSAQKNPTAFYLCASSQQGGTYEQYFGPGTRLTVT.

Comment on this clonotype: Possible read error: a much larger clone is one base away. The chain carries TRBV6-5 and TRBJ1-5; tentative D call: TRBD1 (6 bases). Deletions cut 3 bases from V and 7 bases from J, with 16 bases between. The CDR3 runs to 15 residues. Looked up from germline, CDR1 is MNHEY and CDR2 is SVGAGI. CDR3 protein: CASSYTGKSGQPQHF. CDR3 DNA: TGTGCCAGCAGTTATACAGGGAAGAGCGGGCAGCCCCAGCATTTT.

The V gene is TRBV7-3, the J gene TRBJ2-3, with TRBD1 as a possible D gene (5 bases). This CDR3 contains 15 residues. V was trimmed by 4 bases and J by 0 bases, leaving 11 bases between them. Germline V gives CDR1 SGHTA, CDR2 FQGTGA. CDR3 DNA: TGTGCCAGCAGCTCGACAGTACTGAGCACAGATACGCAGTATTTT. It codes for CASSSTVLSTDTQYF.

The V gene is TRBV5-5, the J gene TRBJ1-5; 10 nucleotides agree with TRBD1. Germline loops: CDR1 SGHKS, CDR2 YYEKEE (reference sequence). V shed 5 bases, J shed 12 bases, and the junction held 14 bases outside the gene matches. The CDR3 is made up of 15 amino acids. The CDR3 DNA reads TGTGCCAGCAGTCAGGACAGGGGGAGAGCTGGGCTCCAGCATTTT. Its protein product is CASSQDRGRAGLQHF.

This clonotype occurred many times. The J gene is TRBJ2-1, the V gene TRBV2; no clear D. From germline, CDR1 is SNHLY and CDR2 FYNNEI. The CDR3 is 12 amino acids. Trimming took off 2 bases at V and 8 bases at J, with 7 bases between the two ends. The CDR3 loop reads CASSETTHEQFF. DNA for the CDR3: TGTGCCAGCAGTGAAACTACCCATGAGCAGTTCTTC.